These 31 T cell receptor beta chains came from one sample sequenced in a study of blood T cell repertoires in COVID-19. Method: immunoSEQ multiplex PCR; TCRdb's copy keeps in-frame clones and lacks some. The sample yields 130,000 to 150,000 clones, more than 80% seen once. Sequencing used peripheral blood. The origin of the receptors is a woman aged 55-75 years with active COVID-19.

The chain recombines TRBV18 with TRBJ1-1, with D unresolved. V lost 1 base to trimming and J lost 1 base, with 16 bases between them. The CDR3 runs 17 residues. Germline V lookup: CDR1 KGHSH, CDR2 LQKENI. CDR3 in amino acids: CASSPRVGPGGNTEAFF. The CDR3 nucleotides read TGTGCCAGCTCACCACGAGTTGGGCCAGGTGGGAACACTGAAGCTTTCTTT.

This clone was counted a single time. This rearrangement joins TRBV19 to TRBJ2-2, with 10 bases that match TRBD1. Per germline, CDR1 LNHDA and CDR2 SQIVND (reference sequence). The CDR3 covers 14 residues. V gave up 3 bases and J gave up 7 bases; unmatched junction bases: 2. The CDR3 loop reads CASSMGQGNGELFF. The CDR3 bases are TGTGCCAGTAGTATGGGACAGGGGAACGGGGAGCTGTTTTTT.

V usage is TRBV28 and J usage is TRBJ2-1; 14 nucleotides agree with TRBD2. Germline V lookup: CDR1 MDHEN, CDR2 SYDVKM. After removal of 2 bases from V and 9 bases from J, the junction contained 12 bases not matched to a gene. This CDR3 has 18 amino acids. The CDR3 region is CASSLGLAGGTLGGEQFF. The CDR3, as DNA: TGTGCCAGCAGTTTAGGACTAGCGGGAGGAACCCTGGGAGGTGAGCAGTTCTTC.

The chain is built from TRBV28 and TRBJ2-3, with TRBD2 matching 12 bases. The germline V gene encodes CDR1 MDHEN and CDR2 SYDVKM. The junction had 4 bases not matched to a gene; V was cut back by 5 bases and J by 1 base. CDR3 size: 16 residues. CDR3 in amino acids: CASSDLAGGGTDTQYF. As DNA, the CDR3 is TGTGCCAGCAGTGACCTAGCGGGAGGGGGCACAGATACGCAGTATTTT.

The chain has TRBV6-2 or TRBV6-3 and TRBJ2-1, with D perhaps TRBD1 (5 bases). The V end lost 4 bases, the J end lost 6 bases, and 16 bases lay between the germline ends. CDR1 is MNHEY and CDR2 is SVGEGT in the germline V gene. The CDR3 loop spans 15 amino acids. The CDR3 bases are TGTGCCAGCAGTTGGGGCCTGGGGTATGGCAATGAGCAGTTCTTC. Its translation: CASSWGLGYGNEQFF.

This clone occurred a few times. This chain links TRBV28 with TRBJ1-6, with unresolved D. Per germline, CDR1 MDHEN and CDR2 SYDVKM. The V and J ends lost 3 bases and 10 bases respectively, with 7 bases between them. The length of the CDR3 is 12 residues. DNA for the CDR3: TGTGCCAGCAGTTTTGTTTCGTCACCCCTCCACTTT. This sequence encodes CASSFVSSPLHF. Supplemented by reference TRBV28 and TRBJ1-6, the full variable domain reads DVKVTQSSRYLVKRTGEKVFLECVQDMDHENMFWYRQDPGLGLRLIYFSYDVKMKEKGDIPEGYSVSREKKERFSLILESASTNQTSMYLCASSFVSSPLHFGNGTRLTVT.

The genes are TRBV15 and TRBJ2-2, with 8 nucleotides matching TRBD2. Trimming at V came to 7 bases and at J to 3 bases, leaving 10 bases not matched to a gene. Per germline, CDR1 LNHNV and CDR2 YYDKDF (reference sequence). The CDR3 loop spans 16 amino acids. The CDR3 reads CATTPAGGGDTGELFF. The DNA for the CDR3 is TGTGCCACCACGCCGGCGGGAGGTGGGGACACCGGGGAGCTGTTTTTT.

The chain recombines TRBV10-3 with TRBJ2-3, with TRBD2 as a possible D gene (7 bases). The CDR3 extends over 13 amino acids. Trimming shortened V by 2 bases and J by 15 bases, and 18 bases separated the two germline ends. Germline CDR1 is ENHRY and CDR2 is SYGVKD. CDR3 sequence: CAISEGGAGLNYF. CDR3 nucleotides: TGTGCCATCAGTGAGGGGGGGGCAGGGTTGAATTATTTT.

This chain joins TRBV3-1 (or the pseudogene TRBV3-2) and TRBJ2-3; D is uncertain. CDR3 length equals 14 residues. The V and J ends lost 0 bases and 1 base respectively, with 5 bases between them. CDR1 is LGHDT and CDR2 is YNNKEL in the germline V gene (reference sequence). The CDR3 is CASSQDGGTDTQYF. CDR3 DNA sequence: TGTGCCAGCAGCCAAGATGGAGGCACAGATACGCAGTATTTT.

The V call is TRBV6-2 or TRBV6-3, the J call TRBJ2-5; 8 bases line up with TRBD1. CDR1 and CDR2 (germline): MNHEY, SVGEGT. Trimming removed 4 bases from V and 5 bases from J; junction bases left unmatched: 12. This CDR3 contains 16 residues. CDR3 residues: CASSLYGTGGRETQYF. As DNA, the CDR3 is TGTGCCAGCAGTTTGTACGGGACAGGTGGGAGGGAGACCCAGTACTTC.

A remark on this clone: The junction differs from germline at one of its ends, possibly a read error. V and J are TRBV29-1 and TRBJ1-2, with D possibly being TRBD1 (5 bases). Germline loops: CDR1 SQVTM, CDR2 ANQGSEA. The CDR3 spans 13 residues. Here the CDR3 reads CSVGGVTETTVIF. Here the CDR3 DNA reads TGCAGCGTTGGGGGGGTTACAGAGACCACCGTCATCTTC. The variable domain in full, completed from reference TRBV29-1 and TRBJ1-2, reads SAVISQKPSRDICQRGTSLTIQCQVDSQVTMMFWYRQQPGQSLTLIATANQGSEATYESGFVIDKFPISRPNLTFSTLTVSNMSPEDSSIYLCSVGGVTETTVIFGSGTRLTVV.

This chain links TRBV7-2 with TRBJ2-2; the D is unclear. The CDR3 is 12 residues long. Germline assignment: CDR1 SGHTA and CDR2 FQGNSA. V was cut by 4 bases and J by 3 bases, with 3 bases left in between. In nucleotides, the CDR3 is TGTGCCAGCAGCTCAGACACCGGGGAGCTGTTTTTT. Translation: CASSSDTGELFF.

The count of this clone is one. J is TRBJ2-6 and V is TRBV30; 7 nucleotides match TRBD1. Looked up from germline, CDR1 is GTSNPN and CDR2 is SVGIG (reference sequence). V trimming: 7 bases; J trimming: 0 bases; junction bases outside the gene matches: 6. This CDR3 spans 15 amino acids. The CDR3 coding sequence is TGTGCCTCTAGGACAGGATACTCTGGGGCCAACGTCCTGACTTTC. Its translation: CASRTGYSGANVLTF. The full variable domain, rest sourced from reference TRBV30 and TRBJ2-6, is SQTIHQWPATLVQPVGSPLSLECTVEGTSNPNLYWYRQAAGRGLQLLFYSVGIGQISSEVPQNLSASRPQDRQFILSSKKLLLSDSGFYLCASRTGYSGANVLTFGAGSRLTVL.

The chain has TRBV11-1 and TRBJ2-1, with a tentative D call TRBD2 (5 bases). V lost 5 bases to trimming and J lost 7 bases, with 15 bases between them. The CDR3 extends over 14 amino acids. The germline gives CDR1 SGHAT, CDR2 FQDESV (reference sequence). The DNA of the CDR3 is TGTGCCAGCAGCCCAGCCCGTTCGGGGAATGAGCAGTTCTTC. Its translation is CASSPARSGNEQFF.

This chain links TRBV19 with TRBJ1-5; 7 bases agree with TRBD1. The germline V gene has CDR1 LNHDA and CDR2 SQIVND (reference sequence). The ends lost 3 bases at V and 3 bases at J; junction bases unmatched: 11. CDR3 length equals 17 residues. CDR3 sequence reads: CASSIKTRGVLNQPQHF. The CDR3 bases are TGTGCCAGTAGTATCAAAACCAGGGGGGTCCTCAATCAGCCCCAGCATTTT. Complete variable domain (other parts from reference TRBV19 and TRBJ1-5): DGGITQSPKYLFRKEGQNVTLSCEQNLNHDAMYWYRQDPGQGLRLIYYSQIVNDFQKGDIAEGYSVSREKKESFPLTVTSAQKNPTAFYLCASSIKTRGVLNQPQHFGDGTRLSIL.

The chain uses TRBV19 and TRBJ2-3; 9 nucleotides line up with TRBD1. Germline CDR1 is LNHDA and CDR2 is SQIVND (reference sequence). CDR3 length: 14 amino acids. V shed 4 bases, J shed 6 bases, and the junction held 5 bases outside the gene matches. CDR3 amino acids: CASSTGQGLDTQYF. The CDR3 nucleotides are TGTGCCAGTAGTACCGGACAGGGGTTGGATACGCAGTATTTT. Combining the CDR3 with reference TRBV19 and TRBJ2-3 gives the whole variable domain DGGITQSPKYLFRKEGQNVTLSCEQNLNHDAMYWYRQDPGQGLRLIYYSQIVNDFQKGDIAEGYSVSREKKESFPLTVTSAQKNPTAFYLCASSTGQGLDTQYFGPGTRLTVL.

V is TRBV7-2 and J is TRBJ2-3; a weak D match, TRBD2 (6 bases). CDR3 length: 17 amino acids. Per germline, CDR1 SGHTA and CDR2 FQGNSA. V was pared by 8 bases and J by 0 bases, with 21 bases between. The CDR3, as DNA: TGTGCCAGCGGGATGTGGGGCCGCGGGACTAGCACAGATACGCAGTATTTT. Protein product: CASGMWGRGTSTDTQYF.

The chain combines TRBV19 with TRBJ2-3; perhaps TRBD1 as D (6 bases). This CDR3 spans 16 amino acids. Per the germline V gene, CDR1 is LNHDA and CDR2 is SQIVND (reference sequence). Trimming cost V 6 bases and J 1 base, with 17 bases left between them. Here the CDR3 reads CASSSMQGPGTDTQYF. CDR3 sequence (DNA): TGTGCCAGTAGCTCCATGCAGGGGCCGGGCACAGATACGCAGTATTTT.

V gene TRBV19 combines with J gene TRBJ2-3; TRBD2 agrees at 14 bases. The CDR3 is 16 residues long. J was trimmed by 7 bases and V by 3 bases; bases with no gene match: 6. Germline CDR1 is LNHDA and CDR2 is SQIVND (reference sequence). CDR3 protein: CASSMGLAGDTHTQYF. DNA for the CDR3: TGTGCCAGTAGTATGGGACTAGCGGGAGATACTCATACGCAGTATTTT.

The chain joins TRBV11-2 to TRBJ2-7, with D possibly matching TRBD2 (5 bases). This CDR3 region has 15 residues. Between the trimmed V and J ends, which lost 5 bases and 5 bases, there was a span of 19 bases. Germline CDR1 and CDR2: SGHAT and FQNNGV. Here the CDR3 reads CASSLAYLAMHEQYF. The CDR3, as DNA: TGTGCCAGCAGCCTCGCCTATCTAGCCATGCACGAGCAGTACTTC.

This rearrangement joins TRBV30 to TRBJ1-1, with D unresolved. This CDR3 has 13 residues. Germline lookup yields CDR1 GTSNPN and CDR2 SVGIG (reference sequence). V was shortened by 1 base and J by 0 bases, with 6 bases between the two germline ends. The CDR3, as DNA: TGTGCCTGGAGTGGGACTATGAACACTGAAGCTTTCTTT. It is translated as CAWSGTMNTEAFF. Combining the CDR3 with reference TRBV30 and TRBJ1-1 gives the whole variable domain SQTIHQWPATLVQPVGSPLSLECTVEGTSNPNLYWYRQAAGRGLQLLFYSVGIGQISSEVPQNLSASRPQDRQFILSSKKLLLSDSGFYLCAWSGTMNTEAFFGQGTRLTVV.

This chain links TRBV4-1 with TRBJ1-4; 10 bases map to TRBD1. CDR3 length: 19 residues. Unmatched junction bases numbered 9, after V lost 0 bases and J lost 2 bases. Per germline, CDR1 MGHRA and CDR2 YSYEKL. Here the CDR3 DNA reads TGCGCCAGCAGCCAAGATTACGGGACAGGGGAGGGGACTAATGAAAAACTGTTTTTT. Translating gives CASSQDYGTGEGTNEKLFF.

The V call is TRBV5-1, the J call TRBJ1-6, with 8 bases that match TRBD1. The V segment lost 4 bases and the J segment 4 bases; nucleotides outside the gene matches: 7. This CDR3 is 16 amino acids long. Per the germline V gene, CDR1 is SGHRS and CDR2 is YFSETQ. The CDR3 loop reads CASSPSGGRYNSPLHF. CDR3 in DNA: TGCGCCAGCAGCCCCTCAGGGGGCAGGTATAATTCACCCCTCCACTTT.

The chain employs TRBV30 and TRBJ1-6; TRBD1 might be the D (5 bases). The V gene lost 4 bases and the J gene lost 0 bases, with 10 bases spanning the gap. The length of the CDR3 is 15 residues. Germline V gives CDR1 GTSNPN, CDR2 SVGIG (reference sequence). CDR3 residues: CAWTLDSSYNSPLHF. The DNA of the CDR3 is TGTGCCTGGACGCTCGACAGCTCCTATAATTCACCCCTCCACTTT.

CDR3 DNA: TGTGCCAGCTCACGATTGGGCGACGAGCAGTACTTC. Translated: CASSRLGDEQYF. J is TRBJ2-7 and V is TRBV18; no reliable D call. The CDR3 contains 12 residues. Trimming left V 4 bases short and J 5 bases short, with 9 bases between. Germline CDR1 and CDR2: KGHSH and LQKENI.

The V and J genes are TRBV6-2 or TRBV6-3 and TRBJ1-5; D not certain. Germline CDR1 and CDR2: MNHEY and SVGEGT. Trimming stripped 6 bases from V and 11 bases from J, with 17 bases between. This CDR3 is built from 13 residues. The CDR3 nucleotides read TGTGCCAGCAGCAAAGGATCCGGGAAAGCCCAGCATTTT. Amino acid sequence: CASSKGSGKAQHF.

V is TRBV19 and J is TRBJ2-7, with D perhaps TRBD1 (6 bases). CDR3 length: 13 residues. Germline V lookup: CDR1 LNHDA, CDR2 SQIVND (reference sequence). The ends were cut back, 8 bases at V and 3 bases at J, with 14 bases in the middle. CDR3 region: CASGAGVIYEQYF. The CDR3, as DNA: TGTGCCAGTGGGGCAGGGGTTATCTACGAGCAGTACTTC.

The rearrangement uses TRBV14 and TRBJ1-2; D remains unclear. Germline lookup yields CDR1 SGHDN and CDR2 FVKESK. V was clipped by 1 base and J by 2 bases, with 11 bases between them. CDR3 size: 15 residues. The CDR3 DNA reads as TGTGCCAGCAGCCAAGGTCACGCAGCGAACTATGGCTACACCTTC. The encoded protein is CASSQGHAANYGYTF.

The chain carries TRBV10-3 and TRBJ2-5; D might be TRBD1 (6 bases). Looked up from germline, CDR1 is ENHRY and CDR2 is SYGVKD. This CDR3 contains 12 residues. Trimming left V 5 bases short and J 4 bases short, with 8 bases between. CDR3 DNA sequence: TGTGCCATCAGTACAGGGTCAGAGACCCAGTACTTC. This translates into CAISTGSETQYF.

The chain employs TRBV7-9 and TRBJ1-6; D not resolved. This CDR3 comprises 18 residues. The V gene lost 1 base and the J gene lost 3 bases, with 16 bases spanning the gap. Per germline, CDR1 SEHNR and CDR2 FQNEAQ (reference sequence). CDR3 protein: CASSLVEAGMSYNSPLHF. DNA of the CDR3: TGTGCCAGCAGCTTAGTCGAAGCAGGAATGAGCTATAATTCACCCCTCCACTTT.

The genes are TRBV28 and TRBJ2-3, with TRBD2 as a possible D gene (6 bases). The CDR3 runs 16 residues. V lost 5 bases and J 3 bases, leaving 18 bases between the germline ends. Germline V gene lookup returns CDR1 MDHEN and CDR2 SYDVKM. CDR3 sequence (DNA): TGTGCCAGCAGTCCCCGCAGGAGGGCAGTGACAGATACGCAGTATTTT. Its protein product is CASSPRRRAVTDTQYF.